This section outlines one T cell receptor beta chain sequence together with its context. Its matching antigen is unknown. This sample is part of a study of OX40 agonist ivuxolimab in advanced cancers. Study conclusions and caveats: The expanded peripheral T cells' antigen specificity was not determined. In the 0.1 to 3.0 mg/kg range, CD4+ and CD8+ blood T cells had expanded clonally by week 6.

Sequencing was performed with immunoSEQ multiplex PCR; in TCRdb, only in-frame clones are kept and a portion is missing. This sample carries more than 85,000 clones, 70% to 85% of them seen once, and the ten largest clones take around 1.6%. V lost 1 base and J lost 2, with 12 bases in between. This CDR3 has 16 amino acids. From germline, CDR1 is LGHNA and CDR2 YSLEER. Patients who had autoimmune disease history or got systemic immunosuppression were left out. The clonotype originates from an adult with an advanced solid tumor such as melanoma, head and neck, liver or kidney cancer. This sample comprised CD4+ or CD8+ T cells sorted from blood, obtained in a trial of the OX40 agonist ivuxolimab. The chain carries TRBV4-3 and TRBJ2-1; D not resolved. This CDR3 is CASSQGAPGPYNEQFF. CDR3 DNA sequence: TGCGCCAGCAGCCAAGGTGCACCGGGCCCCTACAATGAGCAGTTCTTC.